Here is one TCR beta chain with its context. Its matching antigen is unknown. In making TCR beta libraries, quantitative 5'-RACE with molecular barcodes was used. TCRdb reprocessed the 5' RACE reads with MiXCR, giving one entry per CDR3 protein. The sample yields 120,000 to 150,000 distinct CDR3 sequences, roughly 7.7% seen once. Germline CDR1 is SEHNR and CDR2 is FQNEAQ (reference sequence). Germline trimming cut 4 bases from V and 0 bases from J; bases unmatched to any gene: 6. The CDR3 contains 17 residues. This record comes from a study of CD8 T cells in ankylosing spondylitis. The study, taken as a whole, reports: From matched ankylosing spondylitis synovial fluid, disease-linked clones were reportedly recovered at significantly enriched levels. What appeared characteristic of ankylosing spondylitis blood was a TCR beta motif of several highly homologous variants.

The chain has TRBV7-9 and TRBJ2-6, with 7 positions matching TRBD1. Specimen: synovial fluid, either unsorted or a sorted T cell fraction (not recorded which). This clonotype originated in a male donor with ankylosing spondylitis. DNA for the CDR3: TGTGCCAGCAGCTGGGACAGCGGACTCTCTGGGGCCAACGTCCTGACTTTC. Amino acid sequence: CASSWDSGLSGANVLTF. Supplemented by reference TRBV7-9 and TRBJ2-6, the full variable domain reads DTGVSQNPRHKITKRGQNVTFRCDPISEHNRLYWYRQTLGQGPEFLTYFQNEAQLEKSRLLSDRFSAERPKGSFSTLEIQRTEQGDSAMYLCASSWDSGLSGANVLTFGAGSRLTVL.